The clone carrying this T cell receptor beta chain was counted ten times or more. Its cognate antigen is unknown. Germline CDR1 and CDR2: MDHEN and SYDVKM. The germline V and J ends were trimmed by 5 bases and 2 bases, with 16 bases remaining between them. This CDR3 has 16 amino acids. As the template, RNA transcripts were used to amplify TCR beta CDR3 regions. The first-round RT-PCR employed HTBI primers together with the Qiagen OneStep RT-PCR kit. A multiplex PCR was then performed as the second round. TCRdb called the multiplex PCR reads again in MiXCR, with one record for every CDR3 protein. There are over 500,000 distinct CDR3 sequences in the sample; 22% occur only once, and around 6.9% lies in the top ten. Exclusion applied to patients with other autoimmune diseases, uncontrolled infections, pregnancy or lactation. The data stem from a study of Graves' ophthalmopathy and Graves' hyperthyroidism. Points from the study as a whole: A model of 13 signatures distinguished ophthalmopathy from stable hyperthyroidism at roughly 86% sensitivity and about 80% specificity.

The sequencing sample was made of peripheral blood. The chain couples TRBV28 to TRBJ1-5; unclear D gene. This sequence was found in a woman younger than 30 with stable Graves' hyperthyroidism. Some clones in this sample may be carry-over from other donors' samples. The CDR3 region has the DNA TGTGCCAGCAGTCGAACCACCGGGTCCCGCAATCAGCCCCAGCATTTT. Amino acid sequence: CASSRTTGSRNQPQHF.